This TCR beta chain was sequenced for a study of cytomegalovirus exposure and HLA in healthy donors. This clone was seen only a few times. Its antigen is not identified. The assay was immunoSEQ multiplex PCR, and TCRdb's table has in-frame clones only and misses some. The sample contains 90,000 to 100,000 clones, over 75% of which appear only once. Overall study results and limits: Cytomegalovirus association was listed for about 150 TCR beta chains. It was found in a later analysis that first-cohort TCR clusters tended to co-occur in the 120 validation repertoires.

The sequenced material came from PBMCs. This TCR was recovered from a man aged 18 to 35 in good health and CMV-seropositive.

CDR3 in amino acids: CASSFDRGLGVYGYTF. Here the CDR3 DNA reads TGTGCCAGCAGTTTCGACAGGGGGCTGGGTGTCTATGGCTACACCTTC. The chain couples TRBV2 to TRBJ1-2, with TRBD1 matching 10 bases. From germline, CDR1 is SNHLY and CDR2 FYNNEI. The CDR3 runs to 16 residues. J lost 4 bases, V lost 5 bases, and 10 bases had no gene match. The full variable domain, completed using reference TRBV2 and TRBJ1-2, is EPEVTQTPSHQVTQMGQEVILRCVPISNHLYFYWYRQILGQKVEFLVSFYNNEISEKSEIFDDQFSVERPDGSNFTLKIRSTKLEDSAMYFCASSFDRGLGVYGYTFGSGTRLTVV.